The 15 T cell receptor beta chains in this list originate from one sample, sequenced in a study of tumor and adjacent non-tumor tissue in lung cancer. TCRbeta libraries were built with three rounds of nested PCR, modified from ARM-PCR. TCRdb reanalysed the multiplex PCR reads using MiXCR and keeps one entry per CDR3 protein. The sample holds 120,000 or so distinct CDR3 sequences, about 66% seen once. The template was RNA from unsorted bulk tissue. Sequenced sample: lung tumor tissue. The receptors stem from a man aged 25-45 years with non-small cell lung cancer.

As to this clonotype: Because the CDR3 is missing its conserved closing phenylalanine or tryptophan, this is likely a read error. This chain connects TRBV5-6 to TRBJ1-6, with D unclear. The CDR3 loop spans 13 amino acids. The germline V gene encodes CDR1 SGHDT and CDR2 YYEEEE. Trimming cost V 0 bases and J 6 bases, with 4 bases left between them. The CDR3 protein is CASSLGRNSPLHS. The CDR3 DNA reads TGTGCCAGCAGCTTGGGCCGTAATTCACCCCTCCACTCT.

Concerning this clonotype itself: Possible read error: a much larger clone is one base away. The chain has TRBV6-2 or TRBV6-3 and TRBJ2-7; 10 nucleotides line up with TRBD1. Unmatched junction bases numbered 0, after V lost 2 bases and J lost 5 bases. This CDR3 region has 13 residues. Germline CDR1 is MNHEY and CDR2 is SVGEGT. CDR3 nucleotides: TGTGCCAGCAGTTACGGGACAGGGGACGAGCAGTACTTC. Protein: CASSYGTGDEQYF.

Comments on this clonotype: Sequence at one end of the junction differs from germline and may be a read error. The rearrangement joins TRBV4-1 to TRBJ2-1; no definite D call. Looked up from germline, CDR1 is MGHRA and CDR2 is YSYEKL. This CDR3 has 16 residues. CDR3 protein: CGSSQESSAFVNEQFF. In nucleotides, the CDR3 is TGCGGCAGCAGCCAAGAGTCAAGCGCCTTTGTCAATGAGCAGTTCTTC.

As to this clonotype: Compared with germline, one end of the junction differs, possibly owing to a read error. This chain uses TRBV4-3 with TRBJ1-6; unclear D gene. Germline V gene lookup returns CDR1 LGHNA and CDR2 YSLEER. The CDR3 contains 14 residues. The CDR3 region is CANSQYLDNSSLHF. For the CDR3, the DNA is TGCGCCAACAGCCAATATCTTGACAATTCATCCCTCCACTTT.

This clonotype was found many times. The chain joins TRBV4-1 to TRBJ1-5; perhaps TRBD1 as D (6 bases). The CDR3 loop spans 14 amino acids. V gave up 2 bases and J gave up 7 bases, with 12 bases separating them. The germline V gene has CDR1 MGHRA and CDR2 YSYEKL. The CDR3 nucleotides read TGCGCCAGCAGCCAACTAGGAGGGGGACAGCCCCAGCATTTT. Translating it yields CASSQLGGGQPQHF.

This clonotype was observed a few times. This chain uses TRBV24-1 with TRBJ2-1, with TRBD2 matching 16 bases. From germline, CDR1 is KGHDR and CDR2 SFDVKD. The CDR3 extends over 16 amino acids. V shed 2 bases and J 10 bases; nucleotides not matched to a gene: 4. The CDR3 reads CATSDWGTSGRGEQFF. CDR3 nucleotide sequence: TGTGCCACCAGTGATTGGGGGACTAGCGGGAGGGGGGAGCAGTTCTTC.

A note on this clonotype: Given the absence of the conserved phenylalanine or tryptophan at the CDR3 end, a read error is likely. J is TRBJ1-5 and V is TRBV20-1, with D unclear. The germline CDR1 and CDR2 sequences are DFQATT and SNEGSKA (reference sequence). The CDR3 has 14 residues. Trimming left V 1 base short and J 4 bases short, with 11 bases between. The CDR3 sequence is CSARGSNDNQPQHL. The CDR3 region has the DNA TGCAGTGCTAGAGGTTCGAACGATAATCAGCCCCAGCATTTG.

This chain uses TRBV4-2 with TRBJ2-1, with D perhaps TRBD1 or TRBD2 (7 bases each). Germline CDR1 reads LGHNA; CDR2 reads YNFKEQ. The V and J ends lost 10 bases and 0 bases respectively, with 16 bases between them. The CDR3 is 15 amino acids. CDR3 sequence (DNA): TGTGCCAACCGCCAGGGGGGGAGCTCCTACAATGAGCAGTTCTTC. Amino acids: CANRQGGSSYNEQFF.

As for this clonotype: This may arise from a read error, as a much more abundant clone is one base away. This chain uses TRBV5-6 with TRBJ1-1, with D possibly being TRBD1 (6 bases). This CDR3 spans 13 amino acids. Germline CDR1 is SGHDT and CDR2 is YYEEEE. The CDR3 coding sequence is TGTGCCAGCAGCTGGACAGTGAAAACTGAAGCTTTCTTT. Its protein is CASSWTVKTEAFF.

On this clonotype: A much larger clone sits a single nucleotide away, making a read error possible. CDR3 region: CASSFGRKENSIYF. In DNA form, the CDR3 reads TGTGCCAGCAGTTTTGGCAGGAAAGAGAACAGCATATATTTT. V and J are TRBV12-3 or TRBV12-4 and TRBJ1-3; D gene uncertain. The CDR3 runs to 14 residues.

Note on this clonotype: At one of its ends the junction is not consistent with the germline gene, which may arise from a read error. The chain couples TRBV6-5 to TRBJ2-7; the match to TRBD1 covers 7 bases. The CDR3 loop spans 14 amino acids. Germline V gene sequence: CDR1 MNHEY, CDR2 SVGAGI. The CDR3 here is CASSYGTAIYEQYF. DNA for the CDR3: TGTGCCAGCAGTTACGGGACAGCAATCTACGAGCAGTATTTC.

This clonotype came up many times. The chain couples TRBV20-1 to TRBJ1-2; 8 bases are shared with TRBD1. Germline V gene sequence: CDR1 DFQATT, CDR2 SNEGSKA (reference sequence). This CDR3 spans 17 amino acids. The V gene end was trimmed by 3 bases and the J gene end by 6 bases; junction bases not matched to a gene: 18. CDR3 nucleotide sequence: TGCAGTGCTAGGATTGTTGCAGGACAGGGTGCTATGAATGGCTACACCTTC. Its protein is CSARIVAGQGAMNGYTF.

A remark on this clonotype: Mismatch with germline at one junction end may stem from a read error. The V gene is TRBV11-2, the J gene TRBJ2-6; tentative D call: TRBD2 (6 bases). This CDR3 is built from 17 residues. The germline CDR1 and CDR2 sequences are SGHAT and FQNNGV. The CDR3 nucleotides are TGTACCAGCAGCCCCCCCTGGGGGGAATCTGGGGCCAACTTCCTGACTTTC. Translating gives CTSSPPWGESGANFLTF.

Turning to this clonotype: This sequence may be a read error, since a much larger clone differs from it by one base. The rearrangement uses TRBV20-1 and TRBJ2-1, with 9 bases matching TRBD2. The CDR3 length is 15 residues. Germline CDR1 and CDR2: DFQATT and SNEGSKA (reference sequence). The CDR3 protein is CSARDSGSLFYEQCF. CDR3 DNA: TGCAGTGCTAGAGATAGCGGGAGCTTGTTCTATGAGCAGTGCTTC.

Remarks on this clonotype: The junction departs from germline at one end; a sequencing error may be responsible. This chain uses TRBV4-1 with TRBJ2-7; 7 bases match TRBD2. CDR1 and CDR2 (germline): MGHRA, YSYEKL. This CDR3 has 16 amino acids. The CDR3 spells CASRQDEGGLTYEQYF. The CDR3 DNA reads TGCGCCAGCAGGCAAGATGAGGGAGGGTTGACCTACGAGCAGTACTTC.